This T cell receptor (beta chain) originates from a study of read filtering for tumor transcriptome and immune sequencing. The CDR3 loop spans 14 amino acids. V was trimmed by 5 bases and J by 2 bases, leaving 16 bases between them. Germline V gene sequence: CDR1 SQVTM, CDR2 ANQGSEA. This clonotype came up many times. The antigen is not known. From 300 to 450 ng of RNA, a library with molecular barcoded alpha/delta and beta/gamma adaptors was made. Each CDR3 protein is one row after TCRdb ran MiXCR on the reads. Seen here are 100,000 to 150,000 distinct CDR3 sequences, roughly 13% observed once, and the top ten hold roughly 7.6%. General study results and limits: The CD138-negative fraction was mixed bone marrow immune cells, not pure T cells. In IR-seq, single-read clonotypes were around four fifths of clonotypes but approximately 3.2% of reads.

The sequence was collected from a donor over 35 with multiple myeloma. Input material: a population of CD138-negative cells sorted from bone marrow. The V gene is TRBV29-1, the J gene TRBJ2-7; D is perhaps TRBD2 (5 bases). In DNA form, the CDR3 reads TGCAGCGTTCTCACTTCCTGGACTCCCTACGAGCAGTACTTC. This gives the protein CSVLTSWTPYEQYF.